Presented here are 11 T cell receptor beta chains from one specimen sequenced in a study of beta chain features in type 1 diabetes. Of the isolated RNA, all was reverse transcribed, and so the sequenced material was expressed TCRB transcripts. Sequencing was performed with immunoSEQ multiplex PCR; in TCRdb, only in-frame clones are kept and a portion is missing. Of around 150,000 clones in the sample, 8% to 8.5% were seen once. These receptors lack a known antigen. The study's findings and limits: Significant though moderate, a shortening of TCRB CDR3s appeared in all four CD4+ subsets of Type 1 diabetes patients.

The source material was central memory CD4+ T cells from blood. These receptors were collected from a young woman with type 1 diabetes.

The chain employs TRBV7-2 and TRBJ2-2; the match to TRBD1 covers 7 bases. The length of the CDR3 is 15 residues. Germline-derived CDR1 and CDR2 are SGHTA and FQGNSA. Germline trimming cut 5 bases from V and 4 bases from J; bases unmatched to any gene: 7. CDR3 region: CASSLGDRVTGELFF. DNA for the CDR3: TGTGCCAGCAGCCTTGGAGACAGGGTCACCGGGGAGCTGTTTTTT.

This clone was observed a handful of times. V and J are TRBV2 and TRBJ1-4; 9 positions match TRBD1. Trimming at V came to 11 bases and at J to 8 bases, leaving 12 bases not matched to a gene. The germline gives CDR1 SNHLY, CDR2 FYNNEI. This CDR3 has 14 amino acids. The CDR3 protein is CAGTPGQGTEKLFF. CDR3 bases: TGTGCCGGTACACCGGGACAGGGAACCGAAAAACTGTTTTTT.

V usage is TRBV10-3 and J usage is TRBJ2-7; D gene uncertain. V lost 8 bases and J 2 bases, leaving 10 bases between the germline ends. Germline CDR1 ENHRY, CDR2 SYGVKD. This CDR3 has 12 residues. CDR3: CAIAQNPYEQYF. The CDR3 DNA reads TGTGCCATCGCGCAAAACCCCTACGAGCAGTACTTC.

Ten or more counts support this clone. The rearrangement uses TRBV29-1 and TRBJ1-1; D perhaps matches TRBD1 (5 bases). Germline V CDR1 and CDR2: SQVTM, ANQGSEA. The CDR3 totals 13 residues. V lost 1 base and J 5 bases, leaving 11 bases between the germline ends. This CDR3 reads CSVEAQGGTEAFF. The CDR3 bases are TGCAGCGTTGAAGCGCAGGGTGGAACTGAAGCTTTCTTT.

A note on this clone: This same CDR3 is encoded by further DNA sequences in the sample. V gene TRBV27 combines with J gene TRBJ1-1; the D gene is possibly TRBD1 (5 bases). V shed 4 bases and J shed 5 bases, with 11 bases lying between them. CDR3 size: 13 residues. Per germline, CDR1 MNHEY and CDR2 SMNVEV (reference sequence). CDR3 sequence: CASSSAQGTEAFF. In nucleotides, the CDR3 is TGTGCCAGCAGTTCCGCCCAGGGAACTGAAGCTTTCTTT.

This clone was found a few times. V usage is TRBV21-1 and J usage is TRBJ2-1; the table's D call of TRBD2 was not tested on the DNA. TRBV21-1 is a pseudogene locus. The CDR3 sequence is 17 residues long. CDR3: CASSKDRGEVFPNEQFF. Here the CDR3 DNA reads TGTGCCAGCAGCAAAGATCGGGGGGAGGTATTCCCCAATGAGCAGTTCTTC.

V is TRBV5-6 and J is TRBJ2-3, with D possibly matching TRBD1 (5 bases). CDR1 and CDR2 from the germline V gene are SGHDT and YYEEEE. Trimming stripped 4 bases from V and 5 bases from J, with 11 bases between. The CDR3 runs to 13 residues. In DNA, the CDR3 is TGTGCCAGCAGCCGCGCCAGGGAAGATACGCAGTATTTT. Encoded protein: CASSRAREDTQYF.

The chain is built from TRBV11-2 and TRBJ2-7, with 9 bases identical to TRBD1. Germline loops: CDR1 SGHAT, CDR2 FQNNGV. This CDR3 contains 16 residues. Germline trimming cut 3 bases from V and 5 bases from J; bases unmatched to any gene: 11. CDR3 amino acids: CASSLRGPGQGDEQYF. The DNA for the CDR3 is TGTGCCAGCAGCTTGCGGGGGCCGGGACAGGGTGACGAGCAGTACTTC.

The V call is TRBV19, the J call TRBJ2-4, with 7 nucleotides matching TRBD1. The CDR3 length is 14 residues. The trim removed 7 bases at V and 2 bases at J, leaving 5 bases unmatched. Per germline, CDR1 LNHDA and CDR2 SQIVND (reference sequence). The CDR3 region is CASNRDSTKNIQYF. The DNA of the CDR3 is TGTGCCAGTAACCGGGACAGTACCAAAAACATTCAGTACTTC. Drawing the rest from reference TRBV19 and TRBJ2-4, the complete variable domain is DGGITQSPKYLFRKEGQNVTLSCEQNLNHDAMYWYRQDPGQGLRLIYYSQIVNDFQKGDIAEGYSVSREKKESFPLTVTSAQKNPTAFYLCASNRDSTKNIQYFGAGTRLSVL.

This clone was counted only a few times. The chain recombines TRBV11-2 with TRBJ2-7; D gene ambiguous. The V and J ends lost 3 bases and 1 base respectively, with 10 bases between them. The germline V gene has CDR1 SGHAT and CDR2 FQNNGV. The CDR3 runs to 14 residues. CDR3 DNA: TGTGCCAGCAGCTTGTTGGCGGCATCCTACGAGCAGTACTTC. This translates into CASSLLAASYEQYF.

The sample holds a few counts of this clone. The chain links TRBV6-4 to TRBJ1-1, with TRBD1 as a possible D gene (5 bases). Looked up from germline, CDR1 is MRHNA and CDR2 is SNTAGT. Trimming left V 1 base short and J 10 bases short, with 13 bases between. This CDR3 has 13 residues. The CDR3 spells CASSDFDPRGAFF. The CDR3, as DNA: TGTGCCAGCAGTGACTTCGACCCAAGGGGAGCTTTCTTT.